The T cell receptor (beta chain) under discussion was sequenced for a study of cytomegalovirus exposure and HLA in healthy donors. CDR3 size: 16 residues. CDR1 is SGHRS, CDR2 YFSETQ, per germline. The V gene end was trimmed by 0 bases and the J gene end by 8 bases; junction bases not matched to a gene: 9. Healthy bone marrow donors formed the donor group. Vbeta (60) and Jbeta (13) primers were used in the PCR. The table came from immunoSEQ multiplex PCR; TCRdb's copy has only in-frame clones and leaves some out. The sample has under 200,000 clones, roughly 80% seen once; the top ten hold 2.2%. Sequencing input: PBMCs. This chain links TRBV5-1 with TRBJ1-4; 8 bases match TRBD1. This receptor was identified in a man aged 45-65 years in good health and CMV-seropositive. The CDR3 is CASSLGYQGAGEKLFF. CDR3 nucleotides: TGCGCCAGCAGCTTGGGGTATCAGGGGGCCGGGGAAAAACTGTTTTTT.